This T cell receptor beta chain derives from a study of blood T cells in healthy people across ages. It was with a sample-barcoded 5' primer and a J-beta primer mix that a second PCR of roughly 6 to 11 cycles was run. TCRdb passed the 5' RACE reads through MiXCR, listing each CDR3 protein once. The table has hundreds of thousands of distinct CDR3 sequences, 53% seen once. The CDR3 loop spans 13 amino acids. The junction had 5 bases not matched to a gene; V was cut back by 8 bases and J by 4 bases. Germline V gene data show CDR1 as ENHRY and CDR2 as SYGVKD. The sample taken for sequencing was blood. The clonotype originates from a man at least 80 years old in good health. The V call is TRBV10-3, the J call TRBJ2-1; TRBD2 matches 7 bases. The CDR3 bases are TGTGCCATCGCGGCTAGCGGTTACAATGAGCAGTTCTTC. Translating gives CAIAASGYNEQFF.